This is a list of T cell receptor beta chains from one sample in a study of identical twins. TCRdb ran MiXCR on the 5' RACE reads and lists one entry per CDR3 protein. The profile covers 120,000 to 150,000 distinct CDR3 sequences, with roughly 3.2% appearing a single time and 8.1% taken by the ten largest. Sequenced sample: memory T cells sorted from blood. The receptors stem from a man between 18 and 35 years old in good health. The CDR3 runs from the conserved cysteine through the conserved F or W. A D gene is named only where the DNA matches it firmly. Size is omitted from some rows. Given values are once, few, many or a class for expanded clones.

V	J	D	size	CDR3	DNA
TRBV19	TRBJ2-7	NA	many	CASSIHNEQYF	TGTGCCAGTAGTATCCACAACGAGCAGTACTTC
TRBV6-4	TRBJ2-2	NA	many	CASSWGGTGELFF	TGTGCCAGCAGCTGGGGCGGCACCGGGGAGCTGTTTTTT
TRBV6-1	TRBJ1-6	NA	many	CASSEQRGSNSPLHF	TGTGCCAGCAGTGAACAGCGAGGGAGTAATTCACCCCTCCACTTT
TRBV7-2	TRBJ2-2	NA	many	CASSLASGSTELFF	TGTGCCAGCAGCTTAGCGAGCGGTAGCACGGAGCTGTTTTTT
TRBV5-1	TRBJ1-1	NA	many	CASSLSSNTEAFF	TGCGCCAGCAGCTTGTCTTCTAACACTGAAGCTTTCTTT
TRBV12-3/TRBV12-4	TRBJ2-7	TRBD2	many	CASTRTSGREQYF	TGTGCCAGCACCCGGACTAGCGGGAGGGAGCAGTACTTC
TRBV7-2	TRBJ2-4	NA	many	CASTGTSRGIQYF	TGTGCCAGCACCGGGACTTCGAGGGGCATTCAGTACTTC
TRBV20-1	TRBJ1-6	NA	many	CSAIQGGDRSPLHF	TGCAGTGCTATTCAGGGAGGGGATAGGTCACCCCTCCACTTT
TRBV3-1	TRBJ2-1	NA	many	CASSPWAGEDNEQFF	TGTGCCAGCAGTCCTTGGGCAGGGGAAGACAATGAGCAGTTCTTC
TRBV11-2	TRBJ2-1	TRBD2	NA	CASSSGTSRLNGQFF	TGTGCCAGCAGCTCTGGGACTAGTCGACTCAATGGGCAGTTCTTC
TRBV15	TRBJ1-2	NA	many	CATSRFTTGVSYTF	TGTGCCACCAGCAGGTTCACGACGGGGGTTAGCTACACCTTC
TRBV12-3/TRBV12-4	TRBJ1-5	NA	few	CASSGSFGTQPQHF	TGTGCCAGCAGTGGGTCATTTGGAACTCAGCCCCAGCATTTT
TRBV5-1	TRBJ2-4	TRBD2	many	CASSAIAGPKNIQYF	TGCGCCAGCAGCGCAATAGCGGGACCCAAAAACATTCAGTACTTC
TRBV29-1	TRBJ1-2	TRBD1	many	CSIGTDGGGYTF	TGCAGCATCGGGACAGATGGGGGCGGCTACACCTTC
TRBV7-9	TRBJ1-1	TRBD1	many	CASSSKHSQGSEAFF	TGTGCCAGCAGCTCAAAACACTCACAGGGGTCTGAAGCTTTCTTT
TRBV5-1	TRBJ2-5	NA	many	CASSLDPSQETQYF	TGCGCCAGCAGCTTGGACCCCAGTCAAGAGACCCAGTACTTC
TRBV2	TRBJ2-1	TRBD1	many	CASSVPGQGYNEQFF	TGTGCCAGCAGTGTTCCGGGACAGGGGTACAATGAGCAGTTCTTC
TRBV20-1	TRBJ2-5	TRBD2	many	CSARDPLAGRGETQYF	TGCAGTGCTAGAGATCCCCTAGCGGGCCGAGGAGAGACCCAGTACTTC
TRBV11-2	TRBJ2-1	TRBD2	many	CASSQAGTSGRRIGYEQFF	TGTGCCAGCAGCCAAGCCGGGACTAGCGGGAGGCGGATTGGGTATGAGCAGTTCTTC
TRBV30	TRBJ2-1	NA	few	CAWTNGGGAAVAEQFF	TGTGCCTGGACGAACGGAGGGGGGGCAGCGGTCGCTGAGCAGTTCTTC
TRBV20-1	TRBJ2-5	NA	many	CSARDNQETQYF	TGCAGTGCAAGGGACAACCAAGAGACCCAGTACTTC
TRBV7-3	TRBJ2-1	NA	many	CASSPERSNEQFF	TGTGCCAGCAGCCCCGAGCGCAGTAATGAGCAGTTCTTC
TRBV2	TRBJ2-1	TRBD2	many	CASGTSGPSYNEQFF	TGTGCCAGCGGGACTAGCGGGCCTTCCTACAATGAGCAGTTCTTC
TRBV12-3/TRBV12-4	TRBJ2-5	NA	many	CASSLLGYHQETQSLRPESQYF	TGTGCCAGCAGTTTGTTGGGATACCATCAAGAGACCCAGTCCCTCCGCCCAGAGTCCCAGTACTTC
TRBV5-5	TRBJ2-1	TRBD2	many	CASSGGLAISYNEQFF	TGTGCCAGCAGCGGGGGACTAGCGATCTCCTACAATGAGCAGTTCTTC
TRBV9	TRBJ2-1	NA	many	CASSVGDEQFF	TGTGCCAGCAGCGTAGGGGATGAGCAGTTCTTC
TRBV10-3	TRBJ2-1	NA	many	CAISKGLAGNEQFF	TGTGCCATCAGTAAGGGGTTAGCTGGCAATGAGCAGTTCTTC
TRBV28	TRBJ1-1	TRBD1	few	CASRSGGYTEAFF	TGTGCCAGCAGGTCAGGGGGATACACTGAAGCTTTCTTT
TRBV11-2	TRBJ2-3	TRBD2	NA	CASSLVLAGGGIADTQYF	TGTGCCAGCAGCTTAGTTTTAGCGGGTGGGGGAATCGCAGATACGCAGTATTTT
TRBV5-1	TRBJ2-5	NA	many	CASSFQKQETQYF	TGCGCCAGCAGCTTTCAGAAACAAGAGACCCAGTACTTC
TRBV5-6	TRBJ2-1	NA	many	CASSLGHRADYNEQFF	TGTGCCAGCAGCTTGGGGCACAGGGCCGACTACAATGAGCAGTTCTTC
TRBV20-1	TRBJ2-1	NA	many	CSASRDKHNEQFF	TGCAGTGCTAGTCGGGACAAACACAATGAGCAGTTCTTC
TRBV7-9	TRBJ2-2	TRBD2	many	CASRRGLASTGELFF	TGTGCCTCGAGGCGGGGACTAGCGAGCACCGGGGAGCTGTTTTTT
TRBV5-1	TRBJ2-1	TRBD1	many	CASSFSGTGYNEQFF	TGCGCCAGCAGCTTTTCTGGGACAGGGTACAATGAGCAGTTCTTC
TRBV28	TRBJ2-7	TRBD1	NA	CASSPTTGTVYEQYF	TGTGCCAGCAGTCCAACGACAGGGACCGTCTACGAGCAGTACTTC
TRBV7-2	TRBJ2-2	NA	many	CASSSGLVAGELFF	TGTGCCAGCAGCTCGGGACTCGTCGCCGGGGAGCTGTTTTTT
TRBV6-6	TRBJ2-2	NA	many	CASSTETGELFF	TGTGCCAGCAGCACTGAAACCGGGGAGCTGTTTTTT
TRBV5-1	TRBJ2-5	TRBD2	many	CASSLGLAGGGETQYF	TGCGCCAGCAGCTTGGGGCTAGCGGGAGGAGGAGAGACCCAGTACTTC
TRBV20-1	TRBJ1-6	NA	many	CSARDLNSPLHF	TGCAGTGCGCGGGACCTCAATTCACCCCTCCACTTT
TRBV12-3/TRBV12-4	TRBJ2-3	TRBD1	many	CASSLRQGAKDTQYF	TGTGCCAGCAGTTTAAGACAGGGGGCAAAAGATACGCAGTATTTT
TRBV20-1	TRBJ1-2	NA	NA	CSAREDRRDGYTF	TGCAGTGCTAGGGAGGATCGCCGGGATGGCTACACCTTC
TRBV9	TRBJ2-1	TRBD2	many	CASSVEPSGRAGGGEQFF	TGTGCCAGCAGCGTAGAACCTAGCGGGAGGGCGGGAGGTGGTGAGCAGTTCTTC
TRBV2	TRBJ1-2	TRBD1	NA	CASSVSAGGLYGYTF	TGTGCCAGCAGTGTCTCCGCAGGGGGTCTCTATGGCTACACCTTC
TRBV7-8	TRBJ2-7	NA	NA	CASSLAEVEGYEQYF	TGTGCCAGCAGCTTAGCAGAAGTAGAAGGCTACGAGCAGTACTTC
TRBV11-2	TRBJ2-1	NA	many	CASSLERGGLRLFF	TGTGCCAGCAGCTTAGAAAGAGGGGGACTCCGTCTGTTCTTC
TRBV12-3/TRBV12-4	TRBJ1-5	NA	many	CASSFNHQPQHF	TGTGCCAGCAGTTTTAATCACCAGCCCCAGCATTTT
TRBV5-1	TRBJ2-1	TRBD2	many	CASSLMTSGSNEQFF	TGCGCCAGCAGCTTAATGACTAGCGGGAGCAATGAGCAGTTCTTC
TRBV6-1	TRBJ1-1	TRBD1	many	CASTKGASYSYTEAFF	TGTGCCAGCACTAAGGGGGCGTCCTATTCATACACTGAAGCTTTCTTT